This T cell receptor beta chain derives from a study of blood T cell repertoires in COVID-19. Sequencing used immunoSEQ multiplex PCR; TCRdb keeps in-frame clones, though not all of them. The table lists a few hundred thousand clones, about 89% of them singletons. V shed 1 base and J shed 5 bases, with 12 bases lying between them. This CDR3 is built from 15 residues. Germline CDR1 and CDR2: SEHNR and FQNEAQ (reference sequence). The source of this sequence is an older woman with acute or convalescent COVID-19. This chain connects TRBV7-9 to TRBJ1-5, with D possibly matching TRBD1 (5 bases). Sequenced input: peripheral blood. The chain's CDR3 is CASSLELEGDQPQHF. The CDR3 DNA is TGTGCCAGCAGCTTAGAGTTAGAAGGGGATCAGCCCCAGCATTTT.